The next 32 T cell receptor beta chains were all read from a single sample in a study of low-dose radiotherapy and immunotherapy resistance in tumors. Alpha- and beta-chain coverage of first-strand cDNA came from TRAV- and TRBV-specific primers. For amplifying TCRs, the PCR ran for about 22 cycles with Phusion, which was used together with a constant-region primer and the adapter on the V primers. TCRdb reprocessed the reads via MiXCR and lists one record per CDR3 protein. The sample contains tens of thousands of distinct CDR3 sequences, 45% to 55% of which appear only once. Time point described: after trial treatment. The treatment denotes: LDRT plus nivolumab, ipilimumab, low-dose cyclophosphamide and aspirin (RACIN trial). Specimen: PBMCs, collected after low-dose radiotherapy plus immunotherapy. The receptor source for this set is a male donor with gallbladder cancer.

The V call is TRBV4-1, the J call TRBJ2-2; 7 bases are shared with TRBD2. Per germline, CDR1 MGHRA and CDR2 YSYEKL. V trimming: 1 base; J trimming: 5 bases; junction bases outside the gene matches: 7. The CDR3 loop spans 16 amino acids. The CDR3 DNA sequence: TGCGCCAGCAGCCAAGGGGCTAGCGGTGGTACCGGGGAGCTGTTTTTT. Translated: CASSQGASGGTGELFF.

This clonotype was seen at least ten times. This chain links TRBV3-1 with TRBJ1-2; D gene uncertain. Trimming removed 1 base at V and 5 bases at J, with 14 bases between. The germline V gene has CDR1 LGHDT and CDR2 YNNKEL (reference sequence). CDR3 length equals 15 residues. The CDR3 region is CASSQGSALPYGYTF. The CDR3 DNA is TGTGCCAGCAGCCAAGGCTCAGCCCTACCTTATGGCTACACCTTC.

The gene calls are TRBV7-9 and TRBJ1-3; D call uncertain. This CDR3 is built from 15 residues. Germline CDR1 reads SEHNR; CDR2 reads FQNEAQ (reference sequence). Between the trimmed V and J ends, which lost 4 bases and 0 bases, there was a span of 10 bases. The CDR3 DNA reads TGTGCCAGCAGCTACACGCGGGCCTCTGGAAACACCATATATTTT. It codes for CASSYTRASGNTIYF. Full variable domain (rest looked up from reference TRBV7-9 and TRBJ1-3): DTGVSQNPRHKITKRGQNVTFRCDPISEHNRLYWYRQTLGQGPEFLTYFQNEAQLEKSRLLSDRFSAERPKGSFSTLEIQRTEQGDSAMYLCASSYTRASGNTIYFGEGSWLTVV.

This clonotype is medium-sized. The V call is TRBV5-4, the J call TRBJ1-2; D uncertain. Germline-derived CDR1 and CDR2 are SGHNT and YYREEE (reference sequence). The CDR3 runs to 14 residues. V was pared by 4 bases and J by 4 bases, with 14 bases between. Here the CDR3 reads CASSPDLGGYGYTF. The CDR3 region has the DNA TGTGCCAGCAGCCCAGACCTGGGCGGCTATGGCTACACCTTC.

J is TRBJ2-1 and V is TRBV28; the match to TRBD2 covers 9 bases. This CDR3 has 15 residues. V was clipped by 2 bases and J by 6 bases; unmatched bases: 5. Germline V gene lookup returns CDR1 MDHEN and CDR2 SYDVKM. CDR3 loop: CASSLVAGVVNEQFF. The CDR3 DNA is TGTGCCAGCAGTTTAGTAGCGGGAGTGGTCAATGAGCAGTTCTTC.

This clonotype was seen a handful of times. This chain connects TRBV28 to TRBJ2-3; D is undetermined. Germline-derived CDR1 and CDR2 are MDHEN and SYDVKM. The ends were cut back, 4 bases at V and 1 base at J, with 15 bases in the middle. The CDR3 covers 16 residues. The CDR3 loop is CASSSLIFSGTDTQYF. CDR3 bases: TGTGCCAGCAGTTCCCTGATTTTTTCTGGCACAGATACGCAGTATTTT.

Only a few counts were recorded for this clonotype. It is unclear where the CDR3 begins or ends on the DNA, so no DNA is shown, and the CDR3 is as TCRdb lists it. The chain recombines TRBV3-1 with TRBJ1-4; the listed D gene, TRBD1, was not tested against the DNA. Inclusive of both ends, the CDR3 amounts to 16 amino acids. Germline V gene lookup returns CDR1 LGHDT and CDR2 YNNKEL (reference sequence). CDR3 sequence: CASSPRVQGGEKLFFF.

This clonotype has only one observation. V gene TRBV20-1 combines with J gene TRBJ2-6; the D gene is possibly TRBD1 (6 bases). V was cut by 6 bases and J by 0 bases, with 15 bases left in between. CDR3 size: 16 residues. Per germline, CDR1 DFQATT and CDR2 SNEGSKA (reference sequence). The CDR3 coding sequence is TGCAGTGCAACCAACAGGGCTCGCTCTGGGGCCAACGTCCTGACTTTC. This gives the protein CSATNRARSGANVLTF.

This clonotype appeared once. The rearrangement uses TRBV4-3 and TRBJ2-3; TRBD1 is a possible D gene (5 bases). Germline values: CDR1 LGHNA, CDR2 YSLEER. The CDR3 is made up of 14 amino acids. The V and J ends lost 1 base and 6 bases respectively, with 11 bases between them. This chain's CDR3 is CASSQGGAGDTQYF. In nucleotides, the CDR3 is TGCGCCAGCAGCCAAGGGGGCGCTGGGGATACGCAGTATTTT.

This clonotype has only a few counts. One base separates it from a far larger clone, so it is likely a read error. This chain uses TRBV27 with TRBJ2-7; 10 positions agree with TRBD2. J was trimmed by 7 bases and V by 6 bases; bases with no gene match: 9. The CDR3 is 14 amino acids. Germline V gene data show CDR1 as MNHEY and CDR2 as SMNVEV (reference sequence). CDR3 nucleotide sequence: TGTGCCAGCAGCCCTAGCGGGAGTGGGGATGAGCAGTACTTC. Protein sequence: CASSPSGSGDEQYF.

This clonotype was seen only once. The chain couples TRBV5-6 to TRBJ1-4; D is unclear. The length of the CDR3 is 12 residues. V was cut by 5 bases and J by 4 bases, with 6 bases left in between. The germline CDR1 and CDR2 sequences are SGHDT and YYEEEE. CDR3 sequence: CASSLLNEKLFF. For the CDR3, the DNA is TGTGCCAGCAGTCTACTTAATGAAAAACTGTTTTTT. Using reference TRBV5-6 and TRBJ1-4 for the parts outside the CDR3, the full variable domain is DAGVTQSPTHLIKTRGQQVTLRCSPKSGHDTVSWYQQALGQGPQFIFQYYEEEERQRGNFPDRFSGHQFPNYSSELNVNALLLGDSALYLCASSLLNEKLFFGSGTQLSVL.

V and J are TRBV20-1 and TRBJ2-1; TRBD1 matches 10 bases. The germline V gene encodes CDR1 DFQATT and CDR2 SNEGSKA (reference sequence). The CDR3 totals 17 residues. The trim removed 6 bases at V and 1 base at J, leaving 12 bases unmatched. CDR3 in DNA: TGCAGTGCAACATCCGGGACAGGGGTCTTATCCTACAATGAGCAGTTCTTC. It encodes CSATSGTGVLSYNEQFF.

The table lists this clonotype with a count of one. The chain is built from TRBV2 and TRBJ2-4; 10 nucleotides match TRBD2. CDR3 size: 15 residues. Trimming at V came to 4 bases and at J to 6 bases, leaving 6 bases not matched to a gene. The germline gives CDR1 SNHLY, CDR2 FYNNEI. CDR3 bases: TGTGCCAGCAGTGGCGGGACTAGCGTCGGAAACATTCAGTACTTC. Translation: CASSGGTSVGNIQYF. Based on the CDR3 plus reference TRBV2 and TRBJ2-4, the full variable domain is EPEVTQTPSHQVTQMGQEVILRCVPISNHLYFYWYRQILGQKVEFLVSFYNNEISEKSEIFDDQFSVERPDGSNFTLKIRSTKLEDSAMYFCASSGGTSVGNIQYFGAGTRLSVL.

The V and J genes are TRBV6-2 or TRBV6-3 and TRBJ2-1; D may correspond to TRBD1 or TRBD2 (7 bases each). V shed 4 bases and J shed 5 bases, with 21 bases lying between them. Germline V gives CDR1 MNHEY, CDR2 SVGEGT. CDR3 length: 17 residues. This chain's CDR3 is CASSFHRGSGVNNEQFF. The CDR3 bases are TGTGCCAGCAGTTTCCACAGGGGCAGCGGGGTAAACAATGAGCAGTTCTTC.

In this sample, this clonotype is medium-sized. The chain combines TRBV6-2 or TRBV6-3 with TRBJ2-1, with TRBD2 matching 8 bases. Germline V lookup: CDR1 MNHEY, CDR2 SVGEGT. There are 13 residues in the CDR3. With V trimmed by 7 bases and J by 9 bases, 8 bases remained unmatched. The CDR3 region is CASTVAGLGEQFF. The CDR3 DNA reads as TGTGCCAGCACGGTAGCGGGATTGGGTGAGCAGTTCTTC.

Notes on this clonotype: Only one base separates this from a far larger clonotype, so it likely reflects a read error. The chain employs TRBV29-1 and TRBJ2-5; no firm D call. V lost 0 bases, J lost 11 bases, and 25 bases lay in between. This CDR3 comprises 16 residues. Germline loops: CDR1 SQVTM, CDR2 ANQGSEA. DNA for the CDR3: TGCAGCGTTGAAGATCCTGCTGGCGATTCCTACAATGAGCAGTACTTC. Encoded protein: CSVEDPAGDSYNEQYF.

J is TRBJ2-1 and V is TRBV27; 10 positions match TRBD1. V shed 9 bases and J 7 bases; nucleotides not matched to a gene: 9. The CDR3 length is 14 residues. Germline CDR1 is MNHEY and CDR2 is SMNVEV (reference sequence). The CDR3 nucleotides read TGTGCCAGGGCGAGGACAGGGGGGTGGAATGAGCAGTTCTTC. It is translated as CARARTGGWNEQFF.

This clonotype occurred many times. The chain recombines TRBV27 with TRBJ2-3; D tentatively reads TRBD1 or TRBD2 (5 bases each). V was clipped by 5 bases and J by 5 bases, with 23 bases between them. Germline V lookup: CDR1 MNHEY, CDR2 SMNVEV (reference sequence). The CDR3 is 17 amino acids. CDR3 residues: CASSPRGYPTPRDTQYF. DNA of the CDR3: TGTGCCAGCAGTCCCCGGGGCTATCCGACACCCAGAGATACGCAGTATTTT.

By share of the sample, this clonotype is medium-sized (0.01 to 0.1%). The chain joins TRBV28 to TRBJ1-2; tentative D call: TRBD1 (6 bases). CDR1 MDHEN and CDR2 SYDVKM come from the germline V gene. The V and J ends lost 5 bases and 4 bases respectively, with 14 bases between them. The CDR3 contains 14 residues. The CDR3 DNA is TGTGCCAGCAGTCGTCCCGGGGGCAGCTATGGCTACACCTTC. Its translation is CASSRPGGSYGYTF.

The genes are TRBV18 and TRBJ1-2; 9 nucleotides align to TRBD1. In germline, CDR1 is KGHSH, CDR2 LQKENI. This CDR3 is 15 amino acids long. Unmatched junction bases numbered 4, after V lost 0 bases and J lost 5 bases. The CDR3 loop is CASSPPGQGSYGYTF. CDR3 in DNA: TGTGCCAGCTCACCACCGGGACAGGGTTCGTATGGCTACACCTTC.

This sequence joins TRBV28 and TRBJ2-2, with 16 bases identical to TRBD2. Germline-derived CDR1 and CDR2 are MDHEN and SYDVKM. The CDR3 runs to 17 residues. J lost 6 bases, V lost 9 bases, and 10 bases had no gene match. The CDR3 region has the DNA TGTGCCAGTGAAGACGCGGGACTAGCGGGAGGGGCCGGGGAGCTGTTTTTT. Residues: CASEDAGLAGGAGELFF.

This clonotype has at least ten counts. The genes are TRBV2 and TRBJ2-3; 9 bases are a match to TRBD1. The CDR3 is 17 amino acids. Germline V gives CDR1 SNHLY, CDR2 FYNNEI. J gave up 4 bases and V 3 bases, and 11 bases lay outside the gene matches. In DNA, the CDR3 is TGTGCCAGCAGTGACGGCGGGACAGGGTGGGGCGCAGATACGCAGTATTTT. This encodes CASSDGGTGWGADTQYF.

V and J are TRBV30 and TRBJ1-1; D is unresolved. CDR3 size: 13 residues. V dropped 3 bases and J dropped 5 bases, with 13 bases sitting between them. CDR1 is GTSNPN, CDR2 SVGIG, per germline (reference sequence). CDR3 region: CAWSDDPGTEAFF. CDR3 DNA: TGTGCCTGGAGCGACGACCCTGGGACTGAAGCTTTCTTT.

The rearrangement links TRBV7-3 to TRBJ2-5; D is undetermined. CDR3 size: 13 residues. The V gene's germline CDR1 is SGHTA and CDR2 FQGTGA. Trimming removed 1 base from V and 3 bases from J, with 6 bases in between. The DNA of the CDR3 is TGTGCCAGCAGCTTAATCTTAGAAGAGACCCAGTACTTC. Translating gives CASSLILEETQYF.

J is TRBJ2-2 and V is TRBV6-2 or TRBV6-3; possibly TRBD1 for D (5 bases). CDR3 length: 16 amino acids. Trimming removed 2 bases from V and 1 base from J, with 11 bases in between. Looked up from germline, CDR1 is MNHEY and CDR2 is SVGEGT. As DNA, the CDR3 is TGTGCCAGCAGTTACGAGACAGTACTGAACACCGGGGAGCTGTTTTTT. This sequence encodes CASSYETVLNTGELFF.

The chain employs TRBV6-2 or TRBV6-3 and TRBJ2-5; D ambiguous. The length of the CDR3 is 13 residues. V gave up 2 bases and J gave up 2 bases, with 6 bases separating them. Germline lookup yields CDR1 MNHEY and CDR2 SVGEGT. CDR3 region: CASSYEPQETQYF. The CDR3 DNA follows: TGTGCCAGCAGTTACGAGCCTCAAGAGACCCAGTACTTC.

V usage is TRBV4-1 and J usage is TRBJ1-4; no definite D call. Germline CDR1 reads MGHRA; CDR2 reads YSYEKL. The CDR3 consists of 12 residues. The V end lost 4 bases, the J end lost 7 bases, and 7 bases lay between the germline ends. The CDR3 here is CASSLSGEKLFF. In DNA, the CDR3 is TGCGCCAGCAGCCTTAGCGGTGAAAAACTGTTTTTT.

DNA of the CDR3: TGTGCCAGCTCGAAAGGGGAAGTTACGCAGTATTTT. The encoded protein is CASSKGEVTQYF. The V and J genes are TRBV5-5 and TRBJ2-3; D possibly corresponds to TRBD1 (5 bases). Germline CDR1 is SGHKS and CDR2 is YYEKEE (reference sequence). This CDR3 is built from 12 residues. V lost 7 bases to trimming and J lost 8 bases, with 14 bases between them.

Comments on this clonotype: Given a far larger clone just one base away, this is likely a sequencing read error. The chain joins TRBV28 to TRBJ2-5; weak D call: TRBD2 (5 bases). Germline V lookup: CDR1 MDHEN, CDR2 SYDVKM. Trimming stripped 3 bases from V and 11 bases from J, with 16 bases between. This CDR3 has 13 amino acids. CDR3 in DNA: TGTGCCAGCAGTTTCGGGGTGTACAATGAGCAGTACTTC. This gives the protein CASSFGVYNEQYF.

This clonotype was recorded at least ten times. The chain uses TRBV10-1 and TRBJ2-1; perhaps TRBD1 as D (6 bases). V was clipped by 6 bases and J by 5 bases, with 14 bases between them. Germline loops: CDR1 WNHNN, CDR2 SYGVQD (reference sequence). The CDR3 has 14 residues. CDR3 sequence: CASSPFEGDNEQFF. For the CDR3, the DNA is TGCGCCAGCAGCCCCTTTGAGGGGGACAATGAGCAGTTCTTC.

This clonotype was recorded many times. This chain connects TRBV20-1 to TRBJ2-5, with 8 bases lining up with TRBD2. Germline trimming cut 2 bases from V and 5 bases from J; bases unmatched to any gene: 10. The V gene's germline CDR1 is DFQATT and CDR2 SNEGSKA (reference sequence). The CDR3 spans 15 residues. The CDR3 sequence: CSARRKGGLDETQYF. CDR3 nucleotide sequence: TGCAGTGCTAGAAGAAAGGGGGGACTAGATGAGACCCAGTACTTC.

This clonotype was seen only once. This chain uses TRBV13 with TRBJ2-5; D possibly uses TRBD1 or TRBD2 (6 bases each). There are 15 residues in the CDR3. Germline V gene sequence: CDR1 PRHDT, CDR2 FYEKMQ (reference sequence). V lost 5 bases and J lost 6, with 19 bases in between. Here the CDR3 DNA reads TGTGCCAGCAGCCAGGCCGGGGGCGCTGAACAGACCCAGTACTTC. As protein: CASSQAGGAEQTQYF.